The sequence of this T cell receptor (beta chain) was determined in a study of cytomegalovirus exposure and HLA in healthy donors. For the study at large: As released early, the data held 75 million to 90 million unique TCRs from HLA-typed donors.

A word on this clone: Antigen unknown.

Study findings and constraints: TCR beta sequences reportedly predicted the HLA-A and HLA-B alleles of most subjects accurately.

The PCR contained 60 Vbeta and 13 Jbeta primers. Here immunoSEQ multiplex PCR was the method, and the copy in TCRdb shows in-frame clones only, minus some. The sample consists of about 150,000 clones, roughly 78% of them appearing once. The TCR comes from a woman aged 50 to 60 in good health and CMV-seropositive. The sample consisted of PBMCs.

CDR3 DNA sequence: TGTGCCAGCGGCTTAGGACAGAACACCGGGGAGCTGTTTTTT. This sequence encodes CASGLGQNTGELFF. This chain links TRBV27 with TRBJ2-2; D is perhaps TRBD1 (5 bases). The V gene's germline CDR1 is MNHEY and CDR2 SMNVEV (reference sequence). V gave up 8 bases and J gave up 1 base, with 11 bases separating them. This CDR3 has 14 amino acids.